This T cell receptor (beta chain) was documented in a study of cytomegalovirus exposure and HLA in healthy donors. Study in general: Genetic ancestry analysis placed around 76% of the 400 or so donors that were genotyped in the Caucasian-associated cluster. Overall study findings and caveats: Fewer than 200 TCR beta chains were listed as cytomegalovirus-associated.

The CDR3 totals 13 residues. The PCR had 60 Vbeta and 13 Jbeta primers. Method: immunoSEQ multiplex PCR; TCRdb's copy keeps in-frame clones and lacks some. The sample yields 300,000 or so clones, roughly 86% seen once. In regard to this clone: Its cognate antigen is unknown.

The origin of this receptor is a woman in her 40s in good health and CMV-seropositive. The chain employs TRBV21-1 and TRBJ2-5; the table's D call TRBD2 went unverified against the DNA. TRBV21-1 represents a pseudogene. Sequencing input: PBMCs. CDR3 protein: CASSNSDQETQYF. The CDR3 DNA follows: TGTGCCAGCAGCAATAGCGATCAAGAGACCCAGTACTTC.